This T cell receptor beta chain derives from a study of STAT5B mutations in CD4+ large granular lymphocyte leukemia. Per the germline V gene, CDR1 is SNHLY and CDR2 is FYNNEI. This CDR3 has 14 residues. Trimming cost V 10 bases and J 0 bases; bases outside gene matches: 7. Sequencing was performed with immunoSEQ multiplex PCR; in TCRdb, only in-frame clones are kept and a portion is missing. The sample has more than 25,000 clones; 81% are singletons. This rearrangement joins TRBV2 to TRBJ2-7, with TRBD1 matching over 9 bases. The source is a human donor in good health. The specimen sequenced was CD4+ T cells from blood buffy coats. The CDR3 sequence is CANRQGGSSYEQYF. The CDR3 DNA is TGTGCCAACCGACAGGGGGGTAGCTCCTACGAGCAGTACTTC. Combining the CDR3 with reference TRBV2 and TRBJ2-7 gives the whole variable domain EPEVTQTPSHQVTQMGQEVILRCVPISNHLYFYWYRQILGQKVEFLVSFYNNEISEKSEIFDDQFSVERPDGSNFTLKIRSTKLEDSAMYFCANRQGGSSYEQYFGPGTRLTVT.